The 16 T cell receptor beta chains listed next were all sequenced from one sample in a study of OX40 agonist ivuxolimab in advanced cancers. The method was immunoSEQ multiplex PCR; TCRdb's version includes in-frame clones alone and lacks a portion of them. This sample has about 79,000 clones, with approximately 85% found just once. Sequences were derived from CD4+ or CD8+ T cells sorted from blood, sampled in a trial of the OX40 agonist ivuxolimab. Every receptor here comes from an adult with an advanced solid tumor such as melanoma, head and neck, liver or kidney cancer.

The V call is TRBV5-1, the J call TRBJ2-3; 9 positions agree with TRBD1. Trimming at V came to 4 bases and at J to 2 bases, leaving 8 bases not matched to a gene. Looked up from germline, CDR1 is SGHRS and CDR2 is YFSETQ. The length of the CDR3 is 16 residues. The CDR3 DNA follows: TGCGCCAGCAGCCTCAACACAGGGGGCTTCACAGATACGCAGTATTTT. Translation: CASSLNTGGFTDTQYF.

The chain uses TRBV27 and TRBJ2-5, with a tentative D call TRBD2 (6 bases). The CDR3 has 16 residues. CDR1 MNHEY and CDR2 SMNVEV come from the germline V gene (reference sequence). V lost 5 bases, J lost 1 base, and 17 bases lay in between. CDR3: CASSPPGGLPQETQYF. CDR3 coding DNA: TGTGCCAGCAGTCCCCCAGGAGGGCTACCCCAAGAGACCCAGTACTTC.

This chain uses TRBV11-2 with TRBJ2-7, with D maybe TRBD1 (6 bases). V lost 2 bases to trimming and J lost 6 bases, with 14 bases between them. Germline-derived CDR1 and CDR2 are SGHAT and FQNNGV. CDR3 length: 14 residues. The CDR3 coding sequence is TGTGCCAGCAGCTTAACGGGGACAAACATCGAGCAGTACTTC. This gives the protein CASSLTGTNIEQYF.

The chain is built from TRBV9 and TRBJ1-3; D not certain. Germline-derived CDR1 and CDR2 are SGDLS and YYNGEE. The V and J ends lost 3 bases and 0 bases respectively, with 13 bases between them. The CDR3 loop spans 16 amino acids. The CDR3 bases are TGTGCCAGCAGCGGTTTAAGAAGGGACTCTGGAAACACCATATATTTT. Translation gives CASSGLRRDSGNTIYF.

This rearrangement joins TRBV7-3 to TRBJ2-7; D remains ambiguous. This CDR3 is 13 amino acids long. Per germline, CDR1 SGHTA and CDR2 FQGTGA. V was pared by 6 bases and J by 9 bases, with 18 bases between. CDR3 loop: CASSSGPYDGQYF. CDR3 sequence (DNA): TGTGCCAGCAGTTCCGGGCCCTACGATGGGCAGTACTTC.

The DNA of the CDR3 is TGTGCCAGCAGCTTACGAATGACACCCTACGAGCAGTACTTC. Encoded protein: CASSLRMTPYEQYF. The chain joins TRBV7-6 to TRBJ2-7, with D hard to call. The CDR3 is 14 amino acids. V was shortened by 2 bases and J by 2 bases, with 10 bases between the two germline ends. Looked up from germline, CDR1 is SGHVS and CDR2 is FNYEAQ.

This clone was observed a few times. The chain joins TRBV4-2 to TRBJ2-5; 8 positions agree with TRBD2. V was clipped by 1 base and J by 4 bases; unmatched bases: 11. The CDR3 is made up of 17 amino acids. CDR1 is LGHNA, CDR2 YNFKEQ, per germline. CDR3 loop: CASSQGSRAGVSETQYF. The DNA for the CDR3 is TGTGCCAGCAGCCAAGGTAGTCGAGCGGGAGTTTCAGAGACCCAGTACTTC.

V usage is TRBV19 and J usage is TRBJ1-5; 7 bases match TRBD1. Germline V gene data show CDR1 as LNHDA and CDR2 as SQIVND (reference sequence). The length of the CDR3 is 15 residues. The V segment lost 7 bases and the J segment 4 bases; nucleotides outside the gene matches: 10. For the CDR3, the DNA is TGTGCCAGTACTATGTTGGACAGGAAAAATCAGCCCCAGCATTTT. The encoded protein is CASTMLDRKNQPQHF.

This sequence joins TRBV7-2 and TRBJ1-1; D is possibly TRBD1 (6 bases). This CDR3 has 14 residues. V was pared by 9 bases and J by 1 base, with 15 bases between. Germline-derived CDR1 and CDR2 are SGHTA and FQGNSA. The CDR3 DNA sequence: TGTGCCAGTCTTCTTGGCAGGGGGAACACTGAAGCTTTCTTT. This sequence encodes CASLLGRGNTEAFF.

This clone has ten or more counts. The sample carries other DNA sequences with the same CDR3. CDR3 sequence: CASSISVNTEAFF. The CDR3, as DNA: TGTGCCAGTAGTATCTCGGTGAACACTGAAGCTTTCTTT. The rearrangement uses TRBV19 and TRBJ1-1; no firm D call. The CDR3 covers 13 residues. Germline V gene data show CDR1 as LNHDA and CDR2 as SQIVND (reference sequence). The V gene lost 3 bases and the J gene lost 0 bases, with 5 bases spanning the gap.

The rearrangement links TRBV11-3 to TRBJ2-7; 9 nucleotides match TRBD1. Germline V lookup: CDR1 SGHNT, CDR2 YENEEA. This CDR3 spans 15 amino acids. V was clipped by 6 bases and J by 5 bases; unmatched bases: 11. The CDR3 coding sequence is TGTGCCAGCAGAAACCCGGGACAGGGTGTCCACGAGCAGTACTTC. Translating it yields CASRNPGQGVHEQYF.

The J gene is TRBJ2-2, the V gene TRBV29-1; D not certain. CDR3 length equals 13 residues. The germline gives CDR1 SQVTM, CDR2 ANQGSEA. V dropped 6 bases and J dropped 0 bases, with 8 bases sitting between them. Here the CDR3 DNA reads TGCAGCGTCGGCCTCGCGAACACCGGGGAGCTGTTTTTT. This translates into CSVGLANTGELFF.

This chain connects TRBV28 to TRBJ1-4, with D possibly matching TRBD1 (6 bases). Germline assignment: CDR1 MDHEN and CDR2 SYDVKM. The CDR3 length is 15 residues. V lost 3 bases and J lost 3, with 11 bases in between. DNA for the CDR3: TGTGCCAGCAGTTTCTCAGGGGATCCTAATGAAAAACTGTTTTTT. This gives the protein CASSFSGDPNEKLFF. Combining the CDR3 with reference TRBV28 and TRBJ1-4 gives the whole variable domain DVKVTQSSRYLVKRTGEKVFLECVQDMDHENMFWYRQDPGLGLRLIYFSYDVKMKEKGDIPEGYSVSREKKERFSLILESASTNQTSMYLCASSFSGDPNEKLFFGSGTQLSVL.

This chain uses TRBV7-2 with TRBJ2-4, with D tentatively TRBD1 or TRBD2 (6 bases each). The CDR3 spans 14 residues. Germline V gene sequence: CDR1 SGHTA, CDR2 FQGNSA. Trimming left V 2 bases short and J 6 bases short, with 11 bases between. CDR3 nucleotides: TGTGCCAGCAGCTTATCGGGGGCACCAAACATTCAGTACTTC. It translates to CASSLSGAPNIQYF.

This chain uses TRBV6-1 with TRBJ2-3; D is ambiguous. From germline, CDR1 is MNHNS and CDR2 SASEGT. With 4 bases removed from V and 2 bases from J, the gap between germline ends came to 10 bases. The CDR3 is 14 residues long. The CDR3 is CASSVNFSTDTQYF. CDR3 sequence (DNA): TGTGCCAGCAGTGTCAACTTTTCCACAGATACGCAGTATTTT.

The chain combines TRBV19 with TRBJ2-1, with a possible D match to TRBD2 (5 bases). This CDR3 region has 13 residues. The V and J ends lost 3 bases and 9 bases respectively, with 12 bases between them. Germline CDR1 reads LNHDA; CDR2 reads SQIVND (reference sequence). CDR3 sequence (DNA): TGTGCCAGTAGTATGGTTAGCGTGGGTGAGCAGTTCTTC. Its translation: CASSMVSVGEQFF.